This T cell receptor (beta chain) is from a study of blood T cell repertoires in COVID-19 (dated by TCRdb to 2018 to 2021). With regard to the full study: Collaborator samples came from the United States, Italy and Spain and covered acute and convalescent phases of COVID-19. The prospective study material was composed of cDNA or gDNA derived from T cells, B-cell-depleted T cells, or PBMCs. Subjects who had been exposed to COVID-19, were actively infected with it, or had recovered from it provided the deeply sampled blood TCRbeta repertoires that made up the dataset. The repertoires were made available in a free public database intended to serve as a resource for research on the immune response to SARS-CoV-2. Samples were obtained from the ongoing ImmuneRACE study (first 160 participants) and from some 1,300 subjects provided by 6 global collaborators. The sample metadata nearly always contained a de-identified subject ID, COVID-19 status, age in years and sex. Where HLA class I and class II types were available, the types were taken from metadata supplied by the sample provider, not from assay-based typing. Broader findings and caveats from the paper: Clinical and demographic metadata were provided uncurated, with the amount varying by source and participant.

TCRbeta CDR3 regions were amplified from genomic DNA using the immunoSEQ Assay, a bias-controlled multiplex PCR. As for how the authors treated the data: Within the assay, amplification of reference gene primers was used to estimate how many nucleated cells each sample contained. To quantify the absolute abundance of each unique TCRbeta CDR3 rearrangement, sequence reads were collapsed and filtered. Productive Simpson clonality was computed per sample as the square root of Simpson's diversity index over productive rearrangements. TCRdb's version of the immuneACCESS table is confined to in-frame rearrangements and falls short of the full clone set. An unresolved V gene accounts for under half of the shortfall where checked; the remainder is of unknown origin. That table furnishes V, J and clone size, whereas the DNA furnished D and trimming. In all, the sample holds under 200,000 clones, and about four fifths of those were seen once. The ten most abundant clones make up 5.5% to 7% of the sample.

Concerning this clone: No antigen is known for it. Base quality data are lacking; no much larger clone is found one base away.

In Seattle, one collaborating source enrolled patients while the infection was active and tracked those patients longitudinally over the course of disease. Each collaborating institution followed its own protocols to collect whole blood in K2EDTA tubes. For TCRbeta analysis, collaborators shipped samples in one of three forms: frozen whole blood, isolated PBMCs, or DNA extracted from either of those sample types. The sequencing input was peripheral blood. The TCR was taken from a woman aged 40 to 50 with COVID-19, enrolled during active disease.

The CDR3 region reads CATSDPGLAGGTDTQYF. The base sequence is TGTGCCACCAGTGACCCGGGACTAGCGGGAGGCACAGATACGCAGTATTTT. The rearrangement joined TRBV24-1 to TRBJ2-3, and TRBD2 matches 14 of the central bases. Based on the germline V gene, the CDR1 and CDR2 sequences are KGHDR and SFDVKD. V lost 4 bases and J lost 1 base, and the count of bases not matched to a germline gene is 3. The CDR3 contains 17 residues, cysteine and phenylalanine counted. Left in the record is the CDR3 DNA by itself, 51 bases read in frame from the first base.